The rows below give T cell receptor beta chains drawn from one sample of a study of vaccination and CD4 T cells after COVID-19. These receptors' antigens are unknown. A single record per CDR3 protein comes from TCRdb applying MiXCR to the PCR reads. The repertoire holds some 8,300 distinct CDR3 sequences, around 59% seen once, with roughly half in the top ten. Source material: CD4+ T cells from blood, cultured in vitro. These receptors all stem from a human donor who had recovered from COVID-19. The CDR3 runs from the conserved cysteine through the conserved F or W. The order of the fields is V gene, J gene, CDR3 length, CDR3 protein.

V gene: TRBV14
J gene: TRBJ1-2
CDR3 length: 17
CDR3 protein: CASSQTAGSGSVYGYTF

V gene: TRBV19
J gene: TRBJ1-5
CDR3 length: 16
CDR3 protein: CASSIQGRGSNQPQHF

V gene: TRBV7-6
J gene: TRBJ1-6
CDR3 length: 14
CDR3 protein: CASSIGQANSPLHF

V gene: TRBV5-4
J gene: TRBJ1-5
CDR3 length: 14
CDR3 protein: CASSLQGNNQPQHF

V gene: TRBV6-1
J gene: TRBJ1-6
CDR3 length: 15
CDR3 protein: CASSGWPQRDSPLHF

V gene: TRBV6-1
J gene: TRBJ1-1
CDR3 length: 14
CDR3 protein: CASRLGVSNTEAFF

V gene: TRBV6-5
J gene: TRBJ1-2
CDR3 length: 14
CDR3 protein: CASSYWDEGGGYTF

V gene: TRBV19
J gene: TRBJ2-2
CDR3 length: 14
CDR3 protein: CASGPAGATGELFF

V gene: TRBV6-1
J gene: TRBJ2-3
CDR3 length: 16
CDR3 protein: CASRLSRISPTDTQYF

V gene: TRBV6-2/TRBV6-3
J gene: TRBJ1-6
CDR3 length: 18
CDR3 protein: CASSFRGRQGSYNSPLHF

V gene: TRBV11-2
J gene: TRBJ2-1
CDR3 length: 12
CDR3 protein: CASSSIRDYLFF

V gene: TRBV6-1
J gene: TRBJ2-4
CDR3 length: 20
CDR3 protein: CASSLIRGRGGVLAKNIQYF

V gene: TRBV18
J gene: TRBJ2-2
CDR3 length: 15
CDR3 protein: CASSPGQGNTGELFF

V gene: TRBV7-9
J gene: TRBJ1-2
CDR3 length: 14
CDR3 protein: CASRPHGDSYGYTF

V gene: TRBV4-2
J gene: TRBJ2-5
CDR3 length: 15
CDR3 protein: CASSQDRYLQGTQYF

V gene: TRBV12-3/TRBV12-4
J gene: TRBJ2-2
CDR3 length: 19
CDR3 protein: CASSPTTGTSGGHTGELFF

V gene: TRBV29-1
J gene: TRBJ1-5
CDR3 length: 15
CDR3 protein: CSVADGLLGNQPQHF

V gene: TRBV2
J gene: TRBJ1-3
CDR3 length: 15
CDR3 protein: CASSNRVLSGNTIYF

V gene: TRBV7-9
J gene: TRBJ2-5
CDR3 length: 15
CDR3 protein: CASSLAGLDQETQYF

V gene: TRBV5-4
J gene: TRBJ2-2
CDR3 length: 19
CDR3 protein: CASSAPEGANGQNTGELFF

V gene: TRBV6-1
J gene: TRBJ1-6
CDR3 length: 13
CDR3 protein: CASSRRPDSPLHF

V gene: TRBV29-1
J gene: TRBJ2-5
CDR3 length: 13
CDR3 protein: CSGLNLPAETQYF

V gene: TRBV10-1
J gene: TRBJ2-3
CDR3 length: 13
CDR3 protein: CASRERVEDTQYF

V gene: TRBV6-1
J gene: TRBJ1-2
CDR3 length: 16
CDR3 protein: CASIPRVGQGVRGYTF

V gene: TRBV20-1
J gene: TRBJ1-3
CDR3 length: 14
CDR3 protein: CSARGDSIGNTIYF

V gene: TRBV20-1
J gene: TRBJ1-2
CDR3 length: 14
CDR3 protein: CSARAGGGSYGYTF

V gene: TRBV6-4
J gene: TRBJ1-1
CDR3 length: 14
CDR3 protein: CASRDTNRNTEAFF

V gene: TRBV20-1
J gene: TRBJ1-4
CDR3 length: 14
CDR3 protein: CSARGGPLNEKLFF

V gene: TRBV11-3
J gene: TRBJ2-7
CDR3 length: 12
CDR3 protein: CASSLVGYEQYF

V gene: TRBV3-1
J gene: TRBJ1-1
CDR3 length: 14
CDR3 protein: CASSQVQGATEAFF

V gene: TRBV20-1
J gene: TRBJ1-1
CDR3 length: 11
CDR3 protein: CSARGGTEAFF

V gene: TRBV7-9
J gene: TRBJ2-3
CDR3 length: 14
CDR3 protein: CASSLGGDSDTQYF

V gene: TRBV11-3
J gene: TRBJ1-1
CDR3 length: 15
CDR3 protein: CASSSSGWYSTEAFF

V gene: TRBV6-5
J gene: TRBJ1-5
CDR3 length: 17
CDR3 protein: CASSYSYPRTGRQPQHF

V gene: TRBV27
J gene: TRBJ1-2
CDR3 length: 13
CDR3 protein: CASSLTGRSGYTF

V gene: TRBV7-2
J gene: TRBJ2-3
CDR3 length: 14
CDR3 protein: CASSLAGGGDTQYF

V gene: TRBV12-5
J gene: TRBJ1-6
CDR3 length: 14
CDR3 protein: CASGEQGYNSPLHF

V gene: TRBV6-1
J gene: TRBJ1-5
CDR3 length: 14
CDR3 protein: CASDRLLSNQPQHF

V gene: TRBV7-9
J gene: TRBJ1-1
CDR3 length: 16
CDR3 protein: CASSSIWVQGDTEAFF

V gene: TRBV30
J gene: TRBJ2-3
CDR3 length: 14
CDR3 protein: CANKGGFGTDTQYF

V gene: TRBV6-1
J gene: TRBJ2-2
CDR3 length: 13
CDR3 protein: CASSRGRAGELFF

V gene: TRBV14
J gene: TRBJ1-6
CDR3 length: 14
CDR3 protein: CASSQDRGGSPLHF

V gene: TRBV6-5
J gene: TRBJ2-7
CDR3 length: 17
CDR3 protein: CASSYAASGDRAYEQYF

V gene: TRBV20-1
J gene: TRBJ2-7
CDR3 length: 13
CDR3 protein: CSATSGGSYEQYF

V gene: TRBV6-2/TRBV6-3
J gene: TRBJ1-1
CDR3 length: 13
CDR3 protein: CASSPTIALPSFF

V gene: TRBV30
J gene: TRBJ2-7
CDR3 length: 12
CDR3 protein: CAWGRGPREQYF

V gene: TRBV6-2/TRBV6-3
J gene: TRBJ1-5
CDR3 length: 15
CDR3 protein: CASSRYGGGNQPQHF

V gene: TRBV12-5
J gene: TRBJ1-1
CDR3 length: 15
CDR3 protein: CASGSRQGASTEAFF